This T cell receptor (beta chain) was profiled in a study of blood T cell repertoires in COVID-19. Study context: The United States, Italy and Spain supplied acute and convalescent COVID-19 samples. PBMCs, B-cell-depleted T cells, or T cells were the source of the cDNA or gDNA that made up the material.

The germline V gene encodes CDR1 SGHAT and CDR2 FQNNGV. V gave up 2 bases and J gave up 5 bases; unmatched junction bases: 6. The CDR3 consists of 16 residues. The authors' processing: Estimation of nucleated cell counts was performed using reference gene primer amplification. Clones were sequenced by immunoSEQ multiplex PCR, and TCRdb holds only the in-frame ones, with some missing. V and J calls and clone size are those listed in that table; D and trimming were worked out from the DNA. This repertoire shows 350,000 or so clones, around 90% found once; its top ten account for 3% to 4.5%. The Seattle patients, enrolled during active infection, were followed longitudinally.

The rearrangement joins TRBV11-2 to TRBJ2-5, with TRBD2 identical over 12 bases. The sample consisted of peripheral blood. The TCR was taken from a woman aged 60-75 years with COVID-19, enrolled during active disease. This CDR3 is CASSLLAGGETETQYF. DNA for the CDR3: TGTGCCAGCAGCTTACTAGCGGGGGGGGAGACGGAGACCCAGTACTTC.